What follows are 9 T cell receptor beta chains derived from one specimen sequenced in a study of blood T cell repertoires in COVID-19 (dated by TCRdb to 2019 to 2021). Library prep was done by the immunoSEQ multiplex PCR assay. Entries here come from immuneACCESS through TCRdb and include only in-frame sequences with V and J called. Some clones fail to appear in such tables; in the studies checked, an unresolved V gene covers under half of the shortfall, and the cause of the remainder is unknown. Here the sample has 300,000 to 450,000 clones; approximately 86% occur a single time. Together, the top ten hold less than 3.5% of the sample. The sequencing sample was made of peripheral blood. These receptors all come from a human donor in a cohort sampled during active COVID-19.

The chain recombines TRBV30 with TRBJ2-7; D possibly corresponds to TRBD1 (6 bases). Between the trimmed V and J ends, which lost 5 bases and 6 bases, there was a span of 14 bases. The CDR3 runs 12 residues. Looked up from germline, CDR1 is GTSNPN and CDR2 is SVGIG (reference sequence). CDR3 residues: CAWGLVGGEQYF. In DNA, the CDR3 is TGTGCCTGGGGGTTAGTAGGGGGCGAGCAGTACTTC.

The chain joins TRBV6-1 to TRBJ1-1; perhaps TRBD1 as D (5 bases). The germline V and J ends were trimmed by 3 bases and 7 bases, with 12 bases remaining between them. CDR1 MNHNS and CDR2 SASEGT come from the germline V gene. The CDR3 consists of 13 residues. CDR3 sequence (DNA): TGTGCCAGCAGTGACCCTGGGACTAGTGAAGCTTTCTTT. Amino acid sequence: CASSDPGTSEAFF.

The chain carries TRBV30 and TRBJ2-1, with TRBD1 identical over 8 bases. This CDR3 contains 18 residues. The germline V gene encodes CDR1 GTSNPN and CDR2 SVGIG (reference sequence). V lost 1 base and J lost 4; bases outside the gene matches: 15. The CDR3: CAWSALGTRGQVYNEQFF. The CDR3 DNA sequence: TGTGCCTGGAGTGCCCTCGGGACCCGGGGACAGGTATACAATGAGCAGTTCTTC.

This clone was observed a few times. V gene TRBV6-1 combines with J gene TRBJ2-2; D possibly matches TRBD1 or TRBD2 (5 bases each). Trimming left V 7 bases short and J 1 base short, with 22 bases between. CDR1 and CDR2 from the germline V gene are MNHNS and SASEGT. This CDR3 spans 18 amino acids. CDR3 sequence reads: CASNEGPYSYGNTGELFF. The CDR3 nucleotides are TGTGCCAGCAATGAGGGGCCGTATTCTTATGGGAACACCGGGGAGCTGTTTTTT.

V gene TRBV3-1 (or the pseudogene TRBV3-2) combines with J gene TRBJ1-1, with no clear D. Trimming pared 6 bases from V and 2 bases from J, leaving 10 bases between. Germline loops: CDR1 LGHDT, CDR2 YNNKEL (reference sequence). This CDR3 region has 13 residues. CDR3 loop: CASRLLPNTEAFF. The CDR3 coding sequence is TGTGCCAGCAGACTACTCCCTAACACTGAAGCTTTCTTT.

This chain uses TRBV5-1 with TRBJ2-1; 10 bases line up with TRBD1. Trimming took 3 bases from V and 4 from J; bases not matched to a gene: 13. This CDR3 has 18 amino acids. CDR1 SGHRS and CDR2 YFSETQ come from the germline V gene. The CDR3 protein is CASSWGDRGTVQYNEQFF. CDR3 coding DNA: TGCGCCAGCAGCTGGGGGGACAGGGGTACAGTCCAATACAATGAGCAGTTCTTC.

The rearrangement links TRBV2 to TRBJ1-2, with no clear D. Trimming cost V 4 bases and J 0 bases, with 12 bases left between them. CDR1 and CDR2 (germline): SNHLY, FYNNEI. This CDR3 comprises 15 residues. The CDR3 protein is CASSVVTVSNYGYTF. As DNA, the CDR3 is TGTGCCAGCAGTGTGGTTACAGTCTCTAACTATGGCTACACCTTC.

This clone has a handful of counts. The chain uses TRBV6-5 and TRBJ1-1, with 11 bases matching TRBD1. The CDR3 runs 11 residues. Germline V gives CDR1 MNHEY, CDR2 SVGAGI. With 6 bases clipped from V and 11 bases from J, the junction kept 2 bases outside the gene matches. The chain's CDR3 is CASRWTGGAFF. CDR3 DNA: TGTGCCAGCAGATGGACAGGGGGCGCTTTCTTT.

V gene TRBV7-8 combines with J gene TRBJ1-6; D gene unclear. This CDR3 has 14 amino acids. Trimming took 2 bases from V and 9 from J, leaving 11 bases between them. Germline CDR1 SGHVS, CDR2 FQNEAQ. As DNA, the CDR3 is TGTGCCAGCAGCTTAAGTGATCTGCGTTCACCCCTCCACTTT. As protein: CASSLSDLRSPLHF.